The clone carrying this T cell receptor beta chain was seen a handful of times. Together with a sample-barcoded 5' primer, a J-beta primer mix was included in a second PCR lasting about 6 to 11 cycles. TCRdb fed the 5' RACE reads into MiXCR, producing one record per CDR3 protein. This table holds roughly 1 million distinct CDR3 sequences, approximately 25% found once. The sample is drawn from a study of blood T cells in healthy people across ages. These data were also filed under a second study, of T cells of mothers and their children.

Material for sequencing was blood. The origin of this receptor is a girl aged 2-10 years in good health.

Here the CDR3 reads CASSQPKGSGTGELFF. The CDR3 nucleotides are TGTGCCAGCAGCCAACCAAAGGGGAGTGGCACCGGGGAGCTGTTTTTT. The chain carries TRBV6-6 and TRBJ2-2; D may correspond to TRBD1 or TRBD2 (5 bases each). Germline loops: CDR1 MNHNY, CDR2 SVGAGI (reference sequence). This CDR3 spans 16 amino acids. Trimming stripped 6 bases from V and 4 bases from J, with 18 bases between.